Listed here is a single T cell receptor (beta chain). Germline V gene sequence: CDR1 LGHDT, CDR2 YNNKEL (reference sequence). This CDR3 spans 16 amino acids. V was shortened by 0 bases and J by 1 base, with 12 bases between the two germline ends. The data were taken from a study of blood T cell repertoires in COVID-19. The overall study: The samples span acute and convalescent COVID-19 from the United States, Italy and Spain. Sources were T cells, B-cell-depleted T cells, or PBMCs; the material itself was cDNA or gDNA.

As handled by the study authors: Estimation of nucleated cell counts relied on the amplification of reference gene primers. Assay: immunoSEQ multiplex PCR; the TCRdb copy retains only in-frame clones and omits some. D and trimming come from the DNA, and the V and J calls and clone size come from that table. The sample contains under 300,000 clones, approximately 85% of which appear only once. Sequencing used peripheral blood. This clonotype was sampled from a woman in her 70s with acute or convalescent COVID-19. The chain links TRBV3-1 (or the pseudogene TRBV3-2) to TRBJ1-1; D call uncertain. CDR3 DNA: TGTGCCAGCAGCCAAGATGGGTCGAGGCGGAACACTGAAGCTTTCTTT. Translation: CASSQDGSRRNTEAFF.